This TCR beta chain was identified during a study of human T cells and chemical hapten exposure. This CDR3 is 17 amino acids long. Per germline, CDR1 SNHLY and CDR2 FYNNEI. V dropped 1 base and J dropped 0 bases, with 13 bases sitting between them. The time point is: patch test 2, 6 weeks after DPC sensitization. The treatment is: therapeutic diphenylcyclopropenone sensitization with weekly scalp DPC. One entry per CDR3 protein results from TCRdb running MiXCR on the RACE reads. The table lists approximately 97,000 distinct CDR3 sequences, 10% to 12% of them singletons. The sample holds a few counts of this clonotype.

The rearrangement links TRBV2 to TRBJ2-1, with D perhaps TRBD2 (5 bases). Sequencing was performed on whole blood, taken in connection with sensitization to the hapten diphenylcyclopropenone (DPC). The origin of this receptor is a woman aged 40 to 50 with alopecia areata. Some clones in this sample may be carry-over from other donors' samples. Written as DNA, the CDR3 is TGTGCCAGCAGTGAAGATGATAATGGGAGCTCCTACAATGAGCAGTTCTTC. It is translated as CASSEDDNGSSYNEQFF.